Below are 19 T cell receptor beta chains sequenced from a single sample in a study of T-cell reconstitution after alpha-beta-depleted transplantation in children. Preparation of the TCRbeta library was carried out with unique molecular identifiers. TCRdb redid the calling of the PCR reads with MiXCR, one entry per CDR3 protein. The sample lists roughly 100,000 distinct CDR3 sequences; 7% to 8% were seen once. The sample was PBMCs, taken before TCRalphabeta/CD19-depleted stem cell transplant. These receptors were taken from a boy younger than 10 with acute lymphoblastic leukemia, due to receive a stem cell transplant.

This clonotype was observed many times. The chain employs TRBV20-1 and TRBJ2-1, with 8 bases that match TRBD2. The CDR3 loop spans 15 amino acids. Germline V gene data show CDR1 as DFQATT and CDR2 as SNEGSKA (reference sequence). The V gene end was trimmed by 1 base and the J gene end by 8 bases; junction bases not matched to a gene: 10. The CDR3 loop is CSARVPWRGVDEQFF. CDR3 in DNA: TGCAGTGCTAGAGTCCCCTGGCGGGGGGTGGATGAGCAGTTCTTC.

The genes are TRBV7-8 and TRBJ1-6, with a tentative D call TRBD1 (5 bases). Germline V gives CDR1 SGHVS, CDR2 FQNEAQ. V shed 5 bases and J shed 9 bases, with 14 bases lying between them. The length of the CDR3 is 14 residues. The CDR3 sequence is CASSRDSMSSPLHF. CDR3 nucleotides: TGTGCCAGCAGCCGAGACAGTATGAGTTCACCCCTCCACTTT. The full variable domain, with the rest looked up from reference TRBV7-8 and TRBJ1-6, is GAGVSQSPRYKVAKRGQDVALRCDPISGHVSLFWYQQALGQGPEFLTYFQNEAQLDKSGLPSDRFFAERPEGSVSTLKIQRTQQEDSAVYLCASSRDSMSSPLHFGNGTRLTVT.

This clonotype was seen repeatedly, ten times or more. V is TRBV3-1 and J is TRBJ2-7, with D possibly being TRBD1 (5 bases). Germline CDR1 LGHDT, CDR2 YNNKEL (reference sequence). CDR3 length equals 13 residues. Trimming shortened V by 4 bases and J by 6 bases, and 13 bases separated the two germline ends. Written as DNA, the CDR3 is TGTGCCAGCAGCCCAGGGATTATCTCCGAGCAGTACTTC. Its protein product is CASSPGIISEQYF.

This chain uses TRBV20-1 with TRBJ1-5, with D perhaps matching TRBD1 (5 bases). CDR1 and CDR2 from the germline V gene are DFQATT and SNEGSKA (reference sequence). V lost 5 bases to trimming and J lost 6 bases, with 11 bases between them. This CDR3 spans 12 amino acids. The CDR3 sequence: CSARGAGQPQHF. CDR3 in DNA: TGCAGTGCTCGAGGGGCGGGTCAGCCCCAGCATTTT.

In its sample, this clonotype was seen many times. V gene TRBV6-4 combines with J gene TRBJ2-1; TRBD2 aligns across 8 bases. The CDR3 has 16 amino acids. Germline values: CDR1 MRHNA, CDR2 SNTAGT. J lost 3 bases, V lost 0 bases, and 4 bases had no gene match. CDR3 sequence (DNA): TGTGCCAGCAGTGACTCGACCGGGGGGGACTACAATGAGCAGTTCTTC. Protein product: CASSDSTGGDYNEQFF.

The V call is TRBV6-5, the J call TRBJ2-1; TRBD2 is a possible D gene (5 bases). The CDR3 has 12 residues. The V gene's germline CDR1 is MNHEY and CDR2 SVGAGI. V was pared by 2 bases and J by 12 bases, with 11 bases between. CDR3 region: CASSYASRGQFF. CDR3 coding DNA: TGTGCCAGCAGTTACGCATCCCGGGGGCAGTTCTTC.

The chain links TRBV7-9 to TRBJ1-2; 9 bases are a match to TRBD1. Germline assignment: CDR1 SEHNR and CDR2 FQNEAQ (reference sequence). The trim removed 5 bases at V and 8 bases at J, leaving 6 bases unmatched. The CDR3 loop spans 13 amino acids. The CDR3 sequence: CASSPGQGLGYTF. The CDR3, as DNA: TGTGCCAGCAGCCCAGGACAGGGGCTAGGCTACACCTTC.

This clonotype was detected only a few times. CDR3 sequence (DNA): TGCGCCAGCAGCTTGGGACCGGATTTGAGTGGAAACACCATATATTTT. Residues: CASSLGPDLSGNTIYF. This rearrangement joins TRBV5-1 to TRBJ1-3; D not certain. This CDR3 spans 16 amino acids. V gave up 0 bases and J gave up 3 bases, with 13 bases separating them. CDR1 SGHRS and CDR2 YFSETQ come from the germline V gene.

This clonotype was counted a few times. J is TRBJ2-5 and V is TRBV20-1; 10 positions agree with TRBD1. The V segment lost 3 bases and the J segment 9 bases; nucleotides outside the gene matches: 10. CDR1 is DFQATT and CDR2 is SNEGSKA in the germline V gene (reference sequence). CDR3 size: 14 residues. Here the CDR3 reads CSARAGQGIEAQYF. CDR3 nucleotides: TGCAGTGCTAGGGCGGGACAGGGGATCGAGGCCCAGTACTTC.

This clonotype was counted at least ten times. CDR3 DNA: TGTGCCAGCAGCTTAGGGCCCGAGCAGTACTTC. It codes for CASSLGPEQYF. The chain is built from TRBV7-2 and TRBJ2-7; D is unclear. CDR1 is SGHTA and CDR2 is FQGNSA in the germline V gene. The CDR3 loop spans 11 amino acids. Trimming stripped 1 base from V and 6 bases from J, with 4 bases between. Using reference TRBV7-2 and TRBJ2-7 for the parts outside the CDR3, the full variable domain is GAGVSQSPSNKVTEKGKDVELRCDPISGHTALYWYRQSLGQGLEFLIYFQGNSAPDKSGLPSDRFSAERTGGSVSTLTIQRTQQEDSAVYLCASSLGPEQYFGPGTRLTVT.

The rearrangement joins TRBV7-6 to TRBJ2-5, with a possible D match to TRBD1 (5 bases). V lost 0 bases and J 5 bases, leaving 10 bases between the germline ends. CDR1 is SGHVS, CDR2 FNYEAQ, per germline. This CDR3 is 14 amino acids long. The CDR3 spells CASSLAGLMETQYF. The CDR3 bases are TGTGCCAGCAGCTTAGCGGGGCTGATGGAGACCCAGTACTTC.

This clonotype was recorded a few times. This sequence joins TRBV7-3 and TRBJ1-2; no firm D call. Trimming pared 5 bases from V and 8 bases from J, leaving 12 bases between. Germline CDR1 is SGHTA and CDR2 is FQGTGA. This CDR3 comprises 12 residues. The CDR3 DNA is TGTGCCAGCAGCCAGTCGGGAGAAGGCTACACCTTC. Translation gives CASSQSGEGYTF.

This clonotype was seen many times. This chain connects TRBV11-2 to TRBJ2-4; 9 bases line up with TRBD2. The CDR3 totals 17 residues. The germline CDR1 and CDR2 sequences are SGHAT and FQNNGV. After removal of 4 bases from V and 8 bases from J, the junction contained 15 bases not matched to a gene. The CDR3 reads CASSSGGGAGMWDIQYF. The DNA for the CDR3 is TGTGCCAGCAGCTCCGGCGGGGGGGCTGGGATGTGGGACATTCAGTACTTC.

This clonotype was counted a few times. The chain recombines TRBV12-3 or TRBV12-4 with TRBJ1-4, with D uncertain. This CDR3 region has 13 residues. V was shortened by 6 bases and J by 8 bases, with 13 bases between the two germline ends. CDR3 amino acids: CASRRVNREKLFF. The CDR3, as DNA: TGTGCCAGCAGAAGGGTGAATCGGGAAAAACTGTTTTTT.

The V call is TRBV12-3 or TRBV12-4, the J call TRBJ1-5; tentative D call: TRBD1 (6 bases). With 4 bases removed from V and 2 bases from J, the gap between germline ends came to 15 bases. CDR3 length equals 16 residues. CDR3 amino acids: CASSYLQGRGNQPQHF. The CDR3 DNA reads as TGTGCCAGCAGTTATTTACAGGGTCGGGGCAATCAGCCCCAGCATTTT.

This clonotype was seen a few times. The V call is TRBV4-3, the J call TRBJ1-2; no definite D call. Trimming left V 1 base short and J 8 bases short, with 11 bases between. CDR1 LGHNA and CDR2 YSLEER come from the germline V gene. The CDR3 has 13 amino acids. CDR3 sequence: CASSQGTRLGYTF. CDR3 DNA sequence: TGCGCCAGCAGCCAAGGGACCCGCTTAGGCTACACCTTC.

This clonotype was recorded at least ten times. This chain links TRBV20-1 with TRBJ2-7; TRBD2 aligns across 11 bases. The CDR3 runs 14 residues. The trim removed 6 bases at V and 5 bases at J, leaving 9 bases unmatched. Germline loops: CDR1 DFQATT, CDR2 SNEGSKA (reference sequence). The DNA for the CDR3 is TGCAGTGCCGGTAGCGGGGGGGACGCCGACGAGCAGTACTTC. Amino acids: CSAGSGGDADEQYF.

This clonotype has a count of ten or more. This chain connects TRBV7-8 to TRBJ1-1; D is uncertain. V was clipped by 6 bases and J by 1 base, with 9 bases between them. This CDR3 has 13 amino acids. Per germline, CDR1 SGHVS and CDR2 FQNEAQ. The CDR3 region is CASSTVPNTEAFF. In nucleotides, the CDR3 is TGTGCCAGCAGTACAGTCCCGAACACTGAAGCTTTCTTT. Full variable domain (remainder filled in from reference TRBV7-8 and TRBJ1-1): GAGVSQSPRYKVAKRGQDVALRCDPISGHVSLFWYQQALGQGPEFLTYFQNEAQLDKSGLPSDRFFAERPEGSVSTLKIQRTQQEDSAVYLCASSTVPNTEAFFGQGTRLTVV.

This clonotype ranks as large. The rearrangement links TRBV29-1 to TRBJ2-7, with 9 nucleotides matching TRBD1. The CDR3 runs to 12 residues. Per germline, CDR1 SQVTM and CDR2 ANQGSEA. J was trimmed by 12 bases and V by 3 bases; bases with no gene match: 9. CDR3 nucleotides: TGCAGCGTTGAGGGACAGGGAGGGAGTCCGTACTTC. Protein product: CSVEGQGGSPYF.